These 22 T cell receptor beta chains share one sample of origin, sequenced in a study of control samples from healthy donors and cancer patients. Generated by immunoSEQ multiplex PCR, the TCRdb table keeps only in-frame clones and is missing some. The table includes fewer than 70,000 clones, around 90% detected once. The source material was PBMCs. The receptors were gathered from a man in his 60s with head and neck cancer.

The V and J genes are TRBV7-9 and TRBJ2-3; D not certain. Trimming cost V 5 bases and J 0 bases, with 15 bases left between them. Germline CDR1 and CDR2: SEHNR and FQNEAQ (reference sequence). This CDR3 has 16 amino acids. The CDR3 bases are TGTGCCAGCAGCCCACCACAACGGTTTAGCACAGATACGCAGTATTTT. As protein: CASSPPQRFSTDTQYF.

The chain links TRBV30 to TRBJ1-3; D uncertain. The CDR3 extends over 13 amino acids. Deletions cut 3 bases from V and 9 bases from J, with 15 bases between. Germline CDR1 reads GTSNPN; CDR2 reads SVGIG (reference sequence). CDR3 sequence reads: CAWSLGGGGTIYF. For the CDR3, the DNA is TGTGCCTGGAGCCTCGGCGGCGGTGGCACCATATATTTT. The variable domain in full, completed from reference TRBV30 and TRBJ1-3, reads SQTIHQWPATLVQPVGSPLSLECTVEGTSNPNLYWYRQAAGRGLQLLFYSVGIGQISSEVPQNLSASRPQDRQFILSSKKLLLSDSGFYLCAWSLGGGGTIYFGEGSWLTVV.

The chain joins TRBV11-1 to TRBJ2-7; D is unclear. This CDR3 has 14 residues. V lost 1 base and J lost 1, with 8 bases in between. From germline, CDR1 is SGHAT and CDR2 FQDESV (reference sequence). The CDR3 DNA follows: TGTGCCAGCAGCTTAGTTTTCAGTTCCTACGAGCAGTACTTC. Translated, it gives CASSLVFSSYEQYF. Variable domain in full (rest from reference TRBV11-1 and TRBJ2-7): EAEVAQSPRYKITEKSQAVAFWCDPISGHATLYWYRQILGQGPELLVQFQDESVVDDSQLPKDRFSAERLKGVDSTLKIQPAELGDSAMYLCASSLVFSSYEQYFGPGTRLTVT.

The rearrangement uses TRBV19 and TRBJ1-2, with a weak D call TRBD1 (5 bases). The V end lost 1 base, the J end lost 6 bases, and 18 bases lay between the germline ends. The CDR3 is made up of 16 amino acids. The germline V gene encodes CDR1 LNHDA and CDR2 SQIVND (reference sequence). The CDR3 DNA follows: TGTGCCAGTAGTATAGGGTTTGACAGACAACCCGATGGCTACACCTTC. Translating it yields CASSIGFDRQPDGYTF.

This chain joins TRBV4-2 and TRBJ2-4, with 14 nucleotides matching TRBD2. J was trimmed by 13 bases and V by 1 base; bases with no gene match: 6. The CDR3 covers 15 residues. The germline CDR1 and CDR2 sequences are LGHNA and YNFKEQ. The DNA for the CDR3 is TGTGCCAGCAGCCAAGTCGAGGGACTAGCGGGAGACCAGTACTTC. Translation gives CASSQVEGLAGDQYF.

The table lists this clone with a few counts. This chain joins TRBV20-1 and TRBJ2-5; no firm D call. With 8 bases removed from V and 1 base from J, the gap between germline ends came to 2 bases. The CDR3 length is 9 residues. CDR1 and CDR2 from the germline V gene are DFQATT and SNEGSKA (reference sequence). Written as DNA, the CDR3 is TGCAGTACCCAAGAGACCCAGTACTTC. Translation: CSTQETQYF.

The V call is TRBV12-3 or TRBV12-4, the J call TRBJ2-2; TRBD1 or TRBD2 may be the D gene (5 bases each). The CDR3 is made up of 13 amino acids. Between the trimmed V and J ends, which lost 6 bases and 9 bases, there was a span of 14 bases. CDR3 in DNA: TGTGCCAGCAGCTGGGACCTCCACCGGGAGCTGTTTTTT. Translating it yields CASSWDLHRELFF.

Comment on this clone: A read error may account for a junction end that differs from germline. The chain links TRBV2 to TRBJ2-1, with 11 bases that match TRBD2. This CDR3 comprises 15 residues. Germline CDR1 and CDR2: SNHLY and FYNNEI. CDR3 nucleotides: TGTGCCAGCACTGAAGGACTAGCGGGTCCCAATGAGCAGTTCTTC. Amino acids: CASTEGLAGPNEQFF.

There are a few counts of this clone. V gene TRBV7-9 combines with J gene TRBJ2-5; D is perhaps TRBD2 (6 bases). Deletions cut 8 bases from V and 1 base from J, with 14 bases between. Germline assignment: CDR1 SEHNR and CDR2 FQNEAQ (reference sequence). CDR3 length: 14 amino acids. The CDR3 sequence is CASSPDGGQETQYF. The DNA of the CDR3 is TGTGCCAGCTCACCTGACGGGGGCCAAGAGACCCAGTACTTC.

The chain has TRBV2 and TRBJ1-6; weak D call: TRBD1 (5 bases). The CDR3 consists of 16 residues. The ends were cut back, 6 bases at V and 8 bases at J, with 20 bases in the middle. Germline V gene lookup returns CDR1 SNHLY and CDR2 FYNNEI. The CDR3 protein is CASRRFDSPADSPLHF. As DNA, the CDR3 is TGTGCCAGCAGGAGGTTTGACAGCCCTGCGGATTCACCCCTCCACTTT. The whole variable domain, filled in from reference TRBV2 and TRBJ1-6, reads EPEVTQTPSHQVTQMGQEVILRCVPISNHLYFYWYRQILGQKVEFLVSFYNNEISEKSEIFDDQFSVERPDGSNFTLKIRSTKLEDSAMYFCASRRFDSPADSPLHFGNGTRLTVT.

The chain carries TRBV6-1 and TRBJ1-5; the D is unclear. The CDR3 has 14 amino acids. The germline gives CDR1 MNHNS, CDR2 SASEGT. V lost 2 bases and J 4 bases, leaving 9 bases between the germline ends. CDR3 amino acids: CASSELTDNQPQHF. The CDR3, as DNA: TGTGCCAGCAGTGAACTCACAGATAATCAGCCCCAGCATTTT.

This clone was observed a single time. This chain connects TRBV18 to TRBJ1-5; 7 bases match TRBD1. Trimming cost V 3 bases and J 4 bases; bases outside gene matches: 0. CDR1 and CDR2 (germline): KGHSH, LQKENI. The CDR3 loop spans 13 amino acids. The CDR3 loop reads CASSPGQNQPQHF. DNA of the CDR3: TGTGCCAGCTCACCGGGACAGAATCAGCCCCAGCATTTT.

This chain connects TRBV5-1 to TRBJ2-2; 7 nucleotides align to TRBD2. Germline values: CDR1 SGHRS, CDR2 YFSETQ. The CDR3 sequence is 14 residues long. The V gene end was trimmed by 2 bases and the J gene end by 7 bases; junction bases not matched to a gene: 5. CDR3 residues: CASSLRGGDGELFF. In DNA form, the CDR3 reads TGCGCCAGCAGCTTACGGGGAGGGGACGGGGAGCTGTTTTTT.

This clone was counted a few times. The chain carries TRBV27 and TRBJ1-5, with D possibly being TRBD1 (5 bases). CDR3 size: 13 residues. V was shortened by 8 bases and J by 1 base, with 9 bases between the two germline ends. Germline CDR1 and CDR2: MNHEY and SMNVEV (reference sequence). The CDR3 nucleotides are TGTGCCAGCTCCGGGGACAGCAATCAGCCCCAGCATTTT. Residues: CASSGDSNQPQHF.

The chain joins TRBV5-1 to TRBJ2-2; D call uncertain. The CDR3 is 16 residues long. Germline V CDR1 and CDR2: SGHRS, YFSETQ. Trimming cost V 3 bases and J 1 base, with 13 bases left between them. CDR3 in amino acids: CASSSQLGMNTGELFF. The CDR3, as DNA: TGCGCCAGCAGCTCCCAGTTGGGAATGAACACCGGGGAGCTGTTTTTT.

This chain joins TRBV6-5 and TRBJ2-7; D gene unclear. Germline V CDR1 and CDR2: MNHEY, SVGAGI. The CDR3 is 13 residues long. V was trimmed by 6 bases and J by 6 bases, leaving 15 bases between them. CDR3 protein: CASRPIVQSEQYF. Here the CDR3 DNA reads TGTGCCAGCAGGCCGATTGTACAGAGCGAGCAGTACTTC.

V is TRBV10-3 and J is TRBJ1-1, with 8 nucleotides matching TRBD1. With 6 bases clipped from V and 3 bases from J, the junction kept 9 bases outside the gene matches. Germline CDR1 and CDR2: ENHRY and SYGVKD. This CDR3 has 15 residues. In nucleotides, the CDR3 is TGTGCCATCAGAGATCGGGACAGGAGTTACACTGAAGCTTTCTTT. This translates into CAIRDRDRSYTEAFF.

The chain joins TRBV7-2 to TRBJ2-5; D call uncertain. Looked up from germline, CDR1 is SGHTA and CDR2 is FQGNSA. V was pared by 5 bases and J by 3 bases, with 13 bases between. The CDR3 runs to 14 residues. CDR3 sequence reads: CASSLLTGEETQYF. CDR3 sequence (DNA): TGTGCCAGCAGCCTCCTAACTGGGGAAGAGACCCAGTACTTC.

The chain couples TRBV3-1 (or the pseudogene TRBV3-2) to TRBJ1-2; D is ambiguous. The germline V gene has CDR1 LGHDT and CDR2 YNNKEL (reference sequence). V shed 3 bases and J shed 2 bases, with 4 bases lying between them. The CDR3 runs 12 residues. CDR3 region: CASSQTNYGYTF. CDR3 bases: TGTGCCAGCAGCCAGACCAACTATGGCTACACCTTC.

CDR3 amino acids: CASSLGGLDYEQYF. The CDR3 coding sequence is TGTGCCAGCAGCTTAGGAGGCCTCGACTACGAGCAGTACTTC. V usage is TRBV11-2 and J usage is TRBJ2-7, with D unresolved. Germline V CDR1 and CDR2: SGHAT, FQNNGV. Trimming pared 1 base from V and 3 bases from J, leaving 10 bases between. The CDR3 runs to 14 residues.

The chain joins TRBV3-1 (or the pseudogene TRBV3-2) to TRBJ2-5; TRBD2 matches at 10 bases. Germline V gene lookup returns CDR1 LGHDT and CDR2 YNNKEL (reference sequence). The CDR3 extends over 20 amino acids. With 0 bases clipped from V and 4 bases from J, the junction kept 17 bases outside the gene matches. This CDR3 reads CASSQEGWASGGPGGETQYF. The CDR3 DNA sequence: TGTGCCAGCAGCCAAGAAGGGTGGGCTAGCGGGGGCCCGGGGGGAGAGACCCAGTACTTC.

The genes are TRBV2 and TRBJ2-7; 7 bases fit TRBD1. There are 15 residues in the CDR3. V was pared by 6 bases and J by 3 bases, with 11 bases of the junction left unmatched. CDR1 and CDR2 from the germline V gene are SNHLY and FYNNEI. This chain's CDR3 is CASRGTAPLHYEQYF. As DNA, the CDR3 is TGTGCCAGCAGGGGGACAGCCCCTTTACACTACGAGCAGTACTTC. The full variable domain, its missing parts supplied by reference TRBV2 and TRBJ2-7, is EPEVTQTPSHQVTQMGQEVILRCVPISNHLYFYWYRQILGQKVEFLVSFYNNEISEKSEIFDDQFSVERPDGSNFTLKIRSTKLEDSAMYFCASRGTAPLHYEQYFGPGTRLTVT.